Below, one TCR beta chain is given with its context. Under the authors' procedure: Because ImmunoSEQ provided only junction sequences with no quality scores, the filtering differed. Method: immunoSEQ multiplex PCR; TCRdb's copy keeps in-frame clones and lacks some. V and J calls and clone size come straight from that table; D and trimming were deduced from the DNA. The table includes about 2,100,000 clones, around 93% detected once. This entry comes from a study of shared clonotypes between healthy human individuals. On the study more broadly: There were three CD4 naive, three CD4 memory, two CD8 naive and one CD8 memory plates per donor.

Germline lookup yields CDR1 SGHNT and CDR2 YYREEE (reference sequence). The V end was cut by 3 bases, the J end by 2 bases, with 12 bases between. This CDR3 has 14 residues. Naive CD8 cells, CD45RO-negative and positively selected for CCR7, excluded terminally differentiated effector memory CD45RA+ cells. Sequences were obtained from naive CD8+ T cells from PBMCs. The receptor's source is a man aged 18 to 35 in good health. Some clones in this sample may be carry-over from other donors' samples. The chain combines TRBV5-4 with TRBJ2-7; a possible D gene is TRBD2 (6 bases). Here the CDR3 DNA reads TGTGCCAGCAGCTCCCATCCGGGGGCCTACGAGCAGTACTTC. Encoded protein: CASSSHPGAYEQYF.